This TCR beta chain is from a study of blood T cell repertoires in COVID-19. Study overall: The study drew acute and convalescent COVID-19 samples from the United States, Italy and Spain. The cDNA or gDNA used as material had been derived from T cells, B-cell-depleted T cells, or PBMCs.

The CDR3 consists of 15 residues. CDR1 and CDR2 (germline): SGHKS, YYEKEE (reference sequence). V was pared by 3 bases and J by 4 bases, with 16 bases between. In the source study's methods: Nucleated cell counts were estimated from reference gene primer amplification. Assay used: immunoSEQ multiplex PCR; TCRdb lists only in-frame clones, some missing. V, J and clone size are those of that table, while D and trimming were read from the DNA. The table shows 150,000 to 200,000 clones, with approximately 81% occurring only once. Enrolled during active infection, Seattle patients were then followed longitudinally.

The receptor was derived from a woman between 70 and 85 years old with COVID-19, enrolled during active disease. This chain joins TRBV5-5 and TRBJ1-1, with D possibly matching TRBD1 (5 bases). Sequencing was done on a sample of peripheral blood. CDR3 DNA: TGTGCCAGCAGCTCCAGGGCCGCAGGTGGCACTGAAGCTTTCTTT. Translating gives CASSSRAAGGTEAFF. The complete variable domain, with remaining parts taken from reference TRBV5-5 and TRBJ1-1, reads DAGVTQSPTHLIKTRGQQVTLRCSPISGHKSVSWYQQVLGQGPQFIFQYYEKEERGRGNFPDRFSARQFPNYSSELNVNALLLGDSALYLCASSSRAAGGTEAFFGQGTRLTVV.